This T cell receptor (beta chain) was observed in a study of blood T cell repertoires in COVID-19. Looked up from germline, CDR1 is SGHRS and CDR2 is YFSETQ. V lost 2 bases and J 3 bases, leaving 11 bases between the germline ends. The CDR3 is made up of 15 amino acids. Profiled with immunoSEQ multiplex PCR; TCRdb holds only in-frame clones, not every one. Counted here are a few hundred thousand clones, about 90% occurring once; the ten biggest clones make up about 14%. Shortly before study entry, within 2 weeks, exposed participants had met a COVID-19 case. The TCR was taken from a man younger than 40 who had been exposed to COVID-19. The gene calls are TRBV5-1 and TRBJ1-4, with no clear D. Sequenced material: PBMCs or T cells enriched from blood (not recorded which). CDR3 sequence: CASSFSPAANEKLFF. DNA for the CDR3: TGCGCCAGCAGCTTCTCTCCGGCGGCTAATGAAAAACTGTTTTTT.